This TCR beta chain was profiled in a study of TIL therapy for anti-PD-1-resistant metastatic lung cancer. At the level of the study: Most patients had lung adenocarcinoma; several tumors were EGFR-mutant, two ALK-rearranged; half smoked currently or formerly.

Sequencing used immunoSEQ v3. Assay: immunoSEQ multiplex PCR; the TCRdb copy retains only in-frame clones and omits some. The sample lists more than 20,000 clones; 60% to 70% were seen once. Study-wide findings and caveats: This highly selected cohort may not generalize to typical lung cancer patients.

V lost 5 bases and J 10 bases, leaving 20 bases between the germline ends. Germline-derived CDR1 and CDR2 are GTSNPN and SVGIG (reference sequence). The CDR3 has 13 amino acids. Time point reported: pre-treatment sample, taken before nivolumab and TIL therapy. Pleural nodules or supraclavicular lymph nodes made up most of the excised metastases sampled. Turning to this clone: Its antigen is undetermined.

The receptor comes from a woman aged 25-85 years with non-small cell lung cancer. The source was tumor tissue, collected at baseline. The rearrangement uses TRBV30 and TRBJ1-2; D is ambiguous. CDR3 residues: CAWSPFFGSSYTF. CDR3 nucleotide sequence: TGTGCCTGGTCCCCGTTTTTCGGGAGCTCCTACACCTTC.